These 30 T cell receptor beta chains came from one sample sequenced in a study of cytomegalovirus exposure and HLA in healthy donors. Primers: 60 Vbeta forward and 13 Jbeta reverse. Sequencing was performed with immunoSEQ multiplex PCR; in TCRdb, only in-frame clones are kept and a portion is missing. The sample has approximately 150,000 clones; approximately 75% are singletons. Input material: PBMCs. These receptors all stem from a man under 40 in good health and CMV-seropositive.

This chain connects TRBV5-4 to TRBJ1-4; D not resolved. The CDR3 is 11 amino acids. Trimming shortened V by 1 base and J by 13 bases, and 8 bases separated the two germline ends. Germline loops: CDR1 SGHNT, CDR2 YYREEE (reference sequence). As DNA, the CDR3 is TGTGCCAGCAGCTTGACCTGGGCACTGTTTTTT. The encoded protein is CASSLTWALFF.

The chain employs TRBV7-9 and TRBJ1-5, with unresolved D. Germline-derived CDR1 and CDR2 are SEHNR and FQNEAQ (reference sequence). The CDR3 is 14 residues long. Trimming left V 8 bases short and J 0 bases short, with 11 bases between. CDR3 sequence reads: CASGGPYSNQPQHF. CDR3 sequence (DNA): TGTGCCAGCGGAGGGCCATATAGCAATCAGCCCCAGCATTTT.

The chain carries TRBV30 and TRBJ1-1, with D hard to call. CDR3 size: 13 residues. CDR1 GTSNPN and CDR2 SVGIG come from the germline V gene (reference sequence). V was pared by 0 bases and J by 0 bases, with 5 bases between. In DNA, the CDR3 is TGTGCCTGGAGTGTTCAGGTGAACACTGAAGCTTTCTTT. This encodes CAWSVQVNTEAFF. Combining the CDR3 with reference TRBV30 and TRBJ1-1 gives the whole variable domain SQTIHQWPATLVQPVGSPLSLECTVEGTSNPNLYWYRQAAGRGLQLLFYSVGIGQISSEVPQNLSASRPQDRQFILSSKKLLLSDSGFYLCAWSVQVNTEAFFGQGTRLTVV.

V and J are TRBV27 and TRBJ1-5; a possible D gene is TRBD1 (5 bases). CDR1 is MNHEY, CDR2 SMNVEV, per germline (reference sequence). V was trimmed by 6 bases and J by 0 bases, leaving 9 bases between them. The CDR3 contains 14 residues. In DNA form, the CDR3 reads TGTGCCAGCAGGCCTACAGGTAGCAATCAGCCCCAGCATTTT. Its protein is CASRPTGSNQPQHF.

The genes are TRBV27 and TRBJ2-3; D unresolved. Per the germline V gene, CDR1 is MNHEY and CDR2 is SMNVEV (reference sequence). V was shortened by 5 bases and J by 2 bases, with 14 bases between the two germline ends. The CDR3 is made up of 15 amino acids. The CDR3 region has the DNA TGTGCCAGCAGTCCCGTTAGCCCAAACACAGATACGCAGTATTTT. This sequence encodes CASSPVSPNTDTQYF.

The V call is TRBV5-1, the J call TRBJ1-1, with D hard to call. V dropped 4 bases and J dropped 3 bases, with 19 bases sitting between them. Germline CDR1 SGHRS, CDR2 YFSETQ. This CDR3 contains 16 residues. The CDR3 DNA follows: TGCGCCAGCAGCCTGGCTAAAGGAGAAACTTACACTGAAGCTTTCTTT. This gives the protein CASSLAKGETYTEAFF.

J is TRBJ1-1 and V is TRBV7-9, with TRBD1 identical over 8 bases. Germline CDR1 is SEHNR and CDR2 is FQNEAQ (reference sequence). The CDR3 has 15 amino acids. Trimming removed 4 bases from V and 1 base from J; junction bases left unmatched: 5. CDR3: CASSSWDRKNTEAFF. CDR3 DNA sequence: TGTGCCAGCAGCTCGTGGGACAGGAAGAACACTGAAGCTTTCTTT.

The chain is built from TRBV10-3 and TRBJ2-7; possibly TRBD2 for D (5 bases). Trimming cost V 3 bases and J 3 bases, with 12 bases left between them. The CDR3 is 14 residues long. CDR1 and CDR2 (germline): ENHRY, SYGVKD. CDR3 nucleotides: TGTGCCATCAGTGACCCAACGGGGTTCTACGAGCAGTACTTC. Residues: CAISDPTGFYEQYF.

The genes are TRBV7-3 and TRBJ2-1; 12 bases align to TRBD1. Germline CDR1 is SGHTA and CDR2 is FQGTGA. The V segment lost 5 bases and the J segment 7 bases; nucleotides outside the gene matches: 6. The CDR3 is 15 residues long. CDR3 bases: TGTGCCAGCAGCAAGGGGACAGGGGGCATGAATGAGCAGTTCTTC. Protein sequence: CASSKGTGGMNEQFF.

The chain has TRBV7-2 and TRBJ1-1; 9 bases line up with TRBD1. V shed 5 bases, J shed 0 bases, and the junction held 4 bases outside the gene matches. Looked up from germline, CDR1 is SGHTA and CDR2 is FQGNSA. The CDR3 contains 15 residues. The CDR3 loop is CASSPRQGVNTEAFF. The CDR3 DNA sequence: TGTGCCAGCAGCCCTCGACAGGGGGTGAACACTGAAGCTTTCTTT.

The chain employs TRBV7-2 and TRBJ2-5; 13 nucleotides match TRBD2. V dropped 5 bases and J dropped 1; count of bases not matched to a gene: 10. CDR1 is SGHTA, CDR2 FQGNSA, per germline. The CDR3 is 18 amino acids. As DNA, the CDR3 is TGTGCCAGCAGCCCGCGACTAGCGGGGGGCCCGATCCAAGAGACCCAGTACTTC. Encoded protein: CASSPRLAGGPIQETQYF.

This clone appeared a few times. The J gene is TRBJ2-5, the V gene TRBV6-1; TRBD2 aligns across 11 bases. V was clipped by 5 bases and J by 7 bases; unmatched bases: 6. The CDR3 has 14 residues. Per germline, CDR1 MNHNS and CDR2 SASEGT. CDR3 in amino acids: CASSRLAGRRTQYF. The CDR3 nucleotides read TGTGCCAGCAGTCGACTAGCGGGGCGGCGGACCCAGTACTTC.

The DNA of the CDR3 is TGTGCCTGCCGAAACTACAGGGGAAACTACTACGAGCAGTACTTC. Protein: CACRNYRGNYYEQYF. The genes are TRBV30 and TRBJ2-7; TRBD1 matches 7 bases. CDR1 and CDR2 from the germline V gene are GTSNPN and SVGIG (reference sequence). The CDR3 extends over 15 amino acids. The J segment lost 3 bases and the V segment lost 6 bases, leaving 14 bases of the junction unmatched.

CDR3 region: CASSLLFWPGQESQTQYF. The CDR3 nucleotides read TGCGCCAGCAGCTTGCTTTTTTGGCCGGGACAGGAGTCCCAGACCCAGTACTTC. The J gene is TRBJ2-5, the V gene TRBV5-1, with 8 bases that match TRBD1. V shed 1 base, J shed 6 bases, and the junction held 17 bases outside the gene matches. Germline values: CDR1 SGHRS, CDR2 YFSETQ. This CDR3 is 18 amino acids long. Supplemented by reference TRBV5-1 and TRBJ2-5, the full variable domain reads KAGVTQTPRYLIKTRGQQVTLSCSPISGHRSVSWYQQTPGQGLQFLFEYFSETQRNKGNFPGRFSGRQFSNSRSEMNVSTLELGDSALYLCASSLLFWPGQESQTQYFGPGTRLLVL.

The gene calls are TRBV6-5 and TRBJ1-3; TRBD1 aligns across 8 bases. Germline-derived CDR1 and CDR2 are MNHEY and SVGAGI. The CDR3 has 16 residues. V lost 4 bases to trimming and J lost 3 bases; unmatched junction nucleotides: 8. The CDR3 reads CASSSLGQAGGNTIYF. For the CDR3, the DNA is TGTGCCAGCAGTTCCCTGGGACAGGCGGGTGGAAACACCATATATTTT.

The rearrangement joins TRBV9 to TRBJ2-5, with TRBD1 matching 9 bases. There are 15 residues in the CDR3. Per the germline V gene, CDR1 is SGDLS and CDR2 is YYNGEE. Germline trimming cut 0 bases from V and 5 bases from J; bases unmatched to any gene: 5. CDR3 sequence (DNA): TGTGCCAGCAGCGTAGACAGGGGGCGAAGTGAGACCCAGTACTTC. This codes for CASSVDRGRSETQYF.

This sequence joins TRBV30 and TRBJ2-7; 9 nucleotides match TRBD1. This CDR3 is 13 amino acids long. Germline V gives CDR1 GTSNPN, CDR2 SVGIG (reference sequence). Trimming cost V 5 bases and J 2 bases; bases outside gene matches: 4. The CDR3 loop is CAWRDRATYEQYF. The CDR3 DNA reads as TGTGCCTGGCGGGACAGGGCAACCTACGAGCAGTACTTC.

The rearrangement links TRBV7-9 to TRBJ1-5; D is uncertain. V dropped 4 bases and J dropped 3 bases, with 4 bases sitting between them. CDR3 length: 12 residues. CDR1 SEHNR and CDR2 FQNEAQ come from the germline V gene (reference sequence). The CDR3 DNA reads TGTGCCAGCAGCTGGGCCAATCAGCCCCAGCATTTT. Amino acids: CASSWANQPQHF.

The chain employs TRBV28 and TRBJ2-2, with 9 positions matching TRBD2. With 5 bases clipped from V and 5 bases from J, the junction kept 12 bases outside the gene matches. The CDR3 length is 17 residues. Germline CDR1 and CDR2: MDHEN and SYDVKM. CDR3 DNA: TGTGCCAGCAGTCTAACCCGACTAGCGGATGGGACCGGGGAGCTGTTTTTT. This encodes CASSLTRLADGTGELFF.

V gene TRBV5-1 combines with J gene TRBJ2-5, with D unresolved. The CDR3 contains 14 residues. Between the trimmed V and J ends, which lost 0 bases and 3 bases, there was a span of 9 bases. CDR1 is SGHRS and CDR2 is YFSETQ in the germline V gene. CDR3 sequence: CASSLVPTEETQYF. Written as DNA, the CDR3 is TGCGCCAGCAGCTTGGTTCCTACCGAAGAGACCCAGTACTTC.

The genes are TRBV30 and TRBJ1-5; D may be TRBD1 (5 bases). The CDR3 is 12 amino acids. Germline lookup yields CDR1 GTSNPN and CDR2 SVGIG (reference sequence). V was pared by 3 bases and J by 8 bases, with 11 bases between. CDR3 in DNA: TGTGCCTGGAGCTTGGGGGGGGAGCCCCAGCATTTT. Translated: CAWSLGGEPQHF.

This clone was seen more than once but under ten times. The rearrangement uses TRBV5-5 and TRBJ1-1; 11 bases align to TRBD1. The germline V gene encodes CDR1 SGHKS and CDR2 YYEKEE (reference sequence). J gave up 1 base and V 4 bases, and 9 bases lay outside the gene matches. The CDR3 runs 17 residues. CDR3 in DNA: TGTGCCAGCAGCCCAGGACAGGGGGCTATTCGGAACACTGAAGCTTTCTTT. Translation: CASSPGQGAIRNTEAFF.

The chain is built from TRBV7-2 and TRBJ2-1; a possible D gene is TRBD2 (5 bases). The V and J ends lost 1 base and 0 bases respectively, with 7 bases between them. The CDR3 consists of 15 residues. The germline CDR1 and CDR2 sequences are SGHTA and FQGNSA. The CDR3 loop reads CASSLDRDSYNEQFF. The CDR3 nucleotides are TGTGCCAGCAGCTTAGACCGGGACTCCTACAATGAGCAGTTCTTC.

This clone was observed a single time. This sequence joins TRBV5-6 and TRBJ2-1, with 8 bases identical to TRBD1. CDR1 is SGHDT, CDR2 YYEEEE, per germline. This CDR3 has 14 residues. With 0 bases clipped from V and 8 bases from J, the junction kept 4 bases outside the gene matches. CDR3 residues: CASSLGDRLHEQFF. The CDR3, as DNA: TGTGCCAGCAGCTTGGGGGACAGGCTACATGAGCAGTTCTTC.

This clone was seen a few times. In DNA form, the CDR3 reads TGCGCCAGCAGCCAAGATCAGGCGGGGTGGGAGACCCAGTACTTC. It encodes CASSQDQAGWETQYF. The V call is TRBV4-1, the J call TRBJ2-5, with TRBD2 as a possible D gene (6 bases). The V gene's germline CDR1 is MGHRA and CDR2 YSYEKL. The CDR3 covers 15 residues. Trimming removed 0 bases from V and 5 bases from J, with 13 bases in between.

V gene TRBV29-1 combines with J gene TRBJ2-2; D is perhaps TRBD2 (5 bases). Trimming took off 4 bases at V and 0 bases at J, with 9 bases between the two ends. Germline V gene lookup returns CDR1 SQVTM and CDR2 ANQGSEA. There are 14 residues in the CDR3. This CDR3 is CSVVARANTGELFF. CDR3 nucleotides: TGCAGCGTTGTTGCGAGGGCGAACACCGGGGAGCTGTTTTTT.

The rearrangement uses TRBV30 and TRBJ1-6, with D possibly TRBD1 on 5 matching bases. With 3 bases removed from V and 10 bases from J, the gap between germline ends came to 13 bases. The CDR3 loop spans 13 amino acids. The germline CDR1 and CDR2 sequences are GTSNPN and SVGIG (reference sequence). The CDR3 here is CAWSSGYDSPLHF. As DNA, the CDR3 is TGTGCCTGGAGCTCAGGGTATGACTCACCCCTCCACTTT.

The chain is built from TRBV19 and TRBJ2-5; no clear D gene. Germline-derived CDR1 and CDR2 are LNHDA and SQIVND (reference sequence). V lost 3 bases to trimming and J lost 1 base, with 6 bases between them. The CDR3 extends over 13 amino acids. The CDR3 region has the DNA TGTGCCAGTAGTATCGGCGGCCAAGAGACCCAGTACTTC. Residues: CASSIGGQETQYF.

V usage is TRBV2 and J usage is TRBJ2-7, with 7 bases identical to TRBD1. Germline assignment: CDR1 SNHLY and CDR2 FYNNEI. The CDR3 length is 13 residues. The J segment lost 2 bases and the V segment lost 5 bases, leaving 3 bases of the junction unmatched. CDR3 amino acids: CASSWDRAYEQYF. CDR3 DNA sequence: TGTGCCAGCAGTTGGGACAGAGCCTACGAGCAGTACTTC.

The DNA for the CDR3 is TGTGCCAGCAGCCCGACAGGGGGCGGGGGCGAAAAACTGTTTTTT. Translation gives CASSPTGGGGEKLFF. The V gene is TRBV5-4, the J gene TRBJ1-4, with TRBD1 matching over 10 bases. This CDR3 contains 15 residues. CDR1 and CDR2 (germline): SGHNT, YYREEE (reference sequence). The ends lost 4 bases at V and 8 bases at J; junction bases unmatched: 8. Filled out from reference TRBV5-4 and TRBJ1-4, the complete variable domain reads ETGVTQSPTHLIKTRGQQVTLRCSSQSGHNTVSWYQQALGQGPQFIFQYYREEENGRGNFPPRFSGLQFPNYSSELNVNALELDDSALYLCASSPTGGGGEKLFFGSGTQLSVL.